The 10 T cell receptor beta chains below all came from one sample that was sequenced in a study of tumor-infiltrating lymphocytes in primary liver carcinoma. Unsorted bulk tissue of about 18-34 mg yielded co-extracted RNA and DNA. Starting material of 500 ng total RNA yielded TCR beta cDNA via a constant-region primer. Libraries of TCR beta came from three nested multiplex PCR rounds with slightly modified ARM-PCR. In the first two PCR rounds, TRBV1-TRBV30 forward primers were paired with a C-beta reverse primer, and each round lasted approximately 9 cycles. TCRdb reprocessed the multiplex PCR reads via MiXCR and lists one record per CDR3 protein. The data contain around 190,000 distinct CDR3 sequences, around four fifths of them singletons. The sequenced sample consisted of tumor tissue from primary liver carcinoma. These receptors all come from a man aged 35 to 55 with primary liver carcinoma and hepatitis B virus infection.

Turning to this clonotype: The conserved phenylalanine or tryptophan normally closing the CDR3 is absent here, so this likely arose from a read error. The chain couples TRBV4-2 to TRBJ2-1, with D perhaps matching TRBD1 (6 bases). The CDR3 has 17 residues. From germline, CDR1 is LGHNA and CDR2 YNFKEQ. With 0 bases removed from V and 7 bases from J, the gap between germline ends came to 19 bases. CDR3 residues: CASSQEEWDKGVNEQFL. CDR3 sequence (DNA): TGTGCCAGCAGCCAAGAGGAGTGGGATAAGGGGGTTAATGAGCAGTTCTTA.

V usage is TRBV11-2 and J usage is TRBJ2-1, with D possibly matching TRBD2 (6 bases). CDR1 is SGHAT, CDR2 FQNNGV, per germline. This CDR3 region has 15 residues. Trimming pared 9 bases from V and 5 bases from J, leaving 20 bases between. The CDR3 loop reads CARSQTSGSNNEQFF. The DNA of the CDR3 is TGTGCCAGGAGTCAGACTAGTGGGAGCAACAATGAGCAGTTCTTC.

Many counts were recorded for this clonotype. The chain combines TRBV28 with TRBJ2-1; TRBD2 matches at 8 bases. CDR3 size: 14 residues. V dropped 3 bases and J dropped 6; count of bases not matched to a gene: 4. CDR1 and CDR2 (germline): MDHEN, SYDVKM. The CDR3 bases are TGTGCCAGCAGTTTCCCGAGCGGGGGCAATGAGCAGTTCTTC. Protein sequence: CASSFPSGGNEQFF.

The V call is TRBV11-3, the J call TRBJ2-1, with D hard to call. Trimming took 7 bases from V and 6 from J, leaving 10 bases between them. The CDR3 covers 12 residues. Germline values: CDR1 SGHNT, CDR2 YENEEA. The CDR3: CASNLDANEQFF. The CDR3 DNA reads TGTGCCAGCAATTTAGATGCCAATGAGCAGTTCTTC.

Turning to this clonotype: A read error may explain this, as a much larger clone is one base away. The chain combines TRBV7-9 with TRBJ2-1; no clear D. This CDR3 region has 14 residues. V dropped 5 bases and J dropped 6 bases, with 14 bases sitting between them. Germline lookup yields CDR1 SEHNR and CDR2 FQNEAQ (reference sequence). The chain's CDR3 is CASSRAKGGNEQFF. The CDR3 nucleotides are TGTGCCAGCAGCAGGGCCAAGGGTGGCAATGAGCAGTTCTTC. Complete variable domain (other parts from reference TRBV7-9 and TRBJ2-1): DTGVSQNPRHKITKRGQNVTFRCDPISEHNRLYWYRQTLGQGPEFLTYFQNEAQLEKSRLLSDRFSAERPKGSFSTLEIQRTEQGDSAMYLCASSRAKGGNEQFFGPGTRLTVL.

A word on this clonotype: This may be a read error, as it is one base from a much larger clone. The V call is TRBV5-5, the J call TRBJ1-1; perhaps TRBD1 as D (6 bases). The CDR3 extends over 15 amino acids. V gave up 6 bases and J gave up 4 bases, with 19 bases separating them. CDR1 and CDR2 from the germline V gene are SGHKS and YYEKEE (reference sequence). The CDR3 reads CASNPGAGIGTEAFF. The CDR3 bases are TGTGCCAGCAACCCAGGGGCGGGTATAGGCACTGAAGCTTTCTTT.

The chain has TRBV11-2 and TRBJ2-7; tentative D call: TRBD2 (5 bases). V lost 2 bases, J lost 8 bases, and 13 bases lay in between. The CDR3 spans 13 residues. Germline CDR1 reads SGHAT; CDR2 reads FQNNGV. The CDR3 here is CASSLNKRLQQYF. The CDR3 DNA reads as TGTGCCAGCAGCTTAAATAAGCGGCTCCAGCAGTACTTC.

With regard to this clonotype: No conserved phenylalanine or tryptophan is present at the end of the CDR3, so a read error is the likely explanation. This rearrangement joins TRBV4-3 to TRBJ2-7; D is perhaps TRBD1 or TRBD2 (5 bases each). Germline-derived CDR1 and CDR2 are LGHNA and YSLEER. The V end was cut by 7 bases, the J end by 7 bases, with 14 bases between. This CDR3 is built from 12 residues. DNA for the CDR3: TGCGCCAGCATCCAGGGAGAGGGAGAGCAGTACTCC. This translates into CASIQGEGEQYS.

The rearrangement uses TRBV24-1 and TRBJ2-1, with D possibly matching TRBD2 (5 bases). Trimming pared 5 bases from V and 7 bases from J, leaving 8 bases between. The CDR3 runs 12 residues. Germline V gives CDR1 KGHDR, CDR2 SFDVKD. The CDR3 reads CATSAGWNEQFF. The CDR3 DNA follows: TGTGCCACCAGTGCGGGATGGAATGAGCAGTTCTTC.

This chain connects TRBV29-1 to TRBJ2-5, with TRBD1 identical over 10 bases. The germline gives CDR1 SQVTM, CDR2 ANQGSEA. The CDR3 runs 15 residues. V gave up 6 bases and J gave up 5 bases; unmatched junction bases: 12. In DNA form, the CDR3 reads TGCAGCGTCCGGGACCCGGGACAGGGGATTGAGACCCAGTACTTC. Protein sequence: CSVRDPGQGIETQYF.